The sequence of this TCR beta chain was determined in a study of blood T cell repertoires in COVID-19. About the research overall: Sites across the United States, Italy and Spain contributed samples from acute and convalescent COVID-19.

Germline V gene data show CDR1 as SGHRS and CDR2 as YFSETQ. Trimming at V came to 4 bases and at J to 2 bases, leaving 3 bases not matched to a gene. The CDR3 totals 14 residues. This table comes from immunoSEQ multiplex PCR, and its TCRdb copy is limited to in-frame clones, with some not included. The sample records some 120,000 clones, around 90% being singletons. The sample taken for sequencing was peripheral blood. The origin of this receptor is a woman aged 45 to 65 with active or convalescent COVID-19. This chain links TRBV5-1 with TRBJ2-5; 9 positions agree with TRBD1. The DNA for the CDR3 is TGCGCCAGCAGCACCGGGACAGGGCAAGAGACCCAGTACTTC. It specifies CASSTGTGQETQYF. The variable domain in full, completed from reference TRBV5-1 and TRBJ2-5, reads KAGVTQTPRYLIKTRGQQVTLSCSPISGHRSVSWYQQTPGQGLQFLFEYFSETQRNKGNFPGRFSGRQFSNSRSEMNVSTLELGDSALYLCASSTGTGQETQYFGPGTRLLVL.